This T cell receptor (beta chain) was identified during a study of cytomegalovirus exposure and HLA in healthy donors. Study findings and constraints: When presence/absence was analysed, sequencing depth was taken to be roughly uniform across donors.

Germline V gives CDR1 MDHEN, CDR2 SYDVKM. The CDR3 totals 13 residues. With 3 bases removed from V and 3 bases from J, the gap between germline ends came to 9 bases. A word on this clone: Its antigen remains unknown.

A multiplex PCR was run with 60 Vbeta primers and 13 Jbeta primers. Sequencing used immunoSEQ multiplex PCR; TCRdb keeps in-frame clones, though not all of them. The sample includes 200,000 to 250,000 clones, just over 75% of them seen just once. The source is a man younger than 30 in good health and CMV-seronegative. The source material was PBMCs. The V and J genes are TRBV28 and TRBJ2-7; D is unclear. CDR3 amino acids: CASSFISNYEQYF. The DNA for the CDR3 is TGTGCCAGCAGTTTTATCAGTAACTACGAGCAGTACTTC.